The 8 T cell receptor beta chains presented below share a single source sample, sequenced in a study of control samples from healthy donors and cancer patients. Libraries were prepared by immunoSEQ multiplex PCR; TCRdb keeps only in-frame clonotypes and omits some of them. The sample yields 20,000 to 25,000 clones, more than 80% seen once. Source material: PBMCs. These receptors all come from a man in his fifties or sixties with head and neck cancer.

The V and J genes are TRBV5-1 and TRBJ1-1, with D possibly matching TRBD1 (5 bases). Trimming left V 0 bases short and J 1 base short, with 10 bases between. The germline V gene encodes CDR1 SGHRS and CDR2 YFSETQ. The CDR3 runs to 15 residues. The CDR3 spells CASSLVGGANTEAFF. The DNA of the CDR3 is TGCGCCAGCAGCTTGGTGGGAGGGGCGAACACTGAAGCTTTCTTT.

Written as DNA, the CDR3 is TGTGCCAGCAACCCCTCGGGGACCCGAGGAGATACGCAGTATTTT. Protein sequence: CASNPSGTRGDTQYF. J is TRBJ2-3 and V is TRBV7-3; D could derive from TRBD1 or TRBD2 (5 bases each). The ends were cut back, 7 bases at V and 5 bases at J, with 19 bases in the middle. Germline loops: CDR1 SGHTA, CDR2 FQGTGA. CDR3 length: 15 residues.

This clone was seen a single time. The chain links TRBV5-4 to TRBJ2-3; tentatively, D is TRBD2 (5 bases). Trimming cost V 4 bases and J 1 base, with 10 bases left between them. Germline-derived CDR1 and CDR2 are SGHNT and YYREEE (reference sequence). The CDR3 loop spans 14 amino acids. The CDR3 region is CASSTGGRTDTQYF. The CDR3 DNA reads TGTGCCAGCAGCACGGGCGGGCGCACAGATACGCAGTATTTT.

CDR3 region: CASSLSGTVYEQYF. The CDR3 DNA sequence: TGTGCCAGCAGTTTAAGCGGGACAGTCTACGAGCAGTACTTC. The chain joins TRBV27 to TRBJ2-7; D may match TRBD1 or TRBD2 (7 bases each). Germline values: CDR1 MNHEY, CDR2 SMNVEV (reference sequence). The V and J ends lost 2 bases and 3 bases respectively, with 11 bases between them. The CDR3 is made up of 14 amino acids.

This sequence joins TRBV6-1 and TRBJ2-3, with 7 bases identical to TRBD1. CDR1 is MNHNS and CDR2 is SASEGT in the germline V gene. The CDR3 has 19 residues. V gave up 0 bases and J gave up 2 bases; unmatched junction bases: 14. The CDR3: CASSEALLATGSLTDTQYF. In nucleotides, the CDR3 is TGTGCCAGCAGTGAAGCGTTGTTAGCGACAGGGTCCCTCACAGATACGCAGTATTTT.

V usage is TRBV6-2 or TRBV6-3 and J usage is TRBJ2-5; D is perhaps TRBD2 (6 bases). V dropped 5 bases and J dropped 2 bases, with 6 bases sitting between them. Germline V gives CDR1 MNHEY, CDR2 SVGEGT. This CDR3 has 12 amino acids. The CDR3 protein is CASSSGQETQYF. In nucleotides, the CDR3 is TGTGCCAGCAGTAGCGGGCAAGAGACCCAGTACTTC.

This sequence joins TRBV10-3 and TRBJ2-5; D is uncertain. The germline V gene has CDR1 ENHRY and CDR2 SYGVKD. V lost 0 bases and J lost 2, with 16 bases in between. CDR3 length: 17 amino acids. The CDR3 DNA is TGTGCCATCAGTGAGTCGATAAATGGCAGCCCGCAAGAGACCCAGTACTTC. It specifies CAISESINGSPQETQYF.

The chain recombines TRBV30 with TRBJ1-2; TRBD1 matches at 7 bases. CDR1 is GTSNPN, CDR2 SVGIG, per germline (reference sequence). The ends lost 0 bases at V and 8 bases at J; junction bases unmatched: 6. CDR3 length: 13 amino acids. CDR3 in DNA: TGTGCCTGGAGTGTCAGCAGGGGGGACGGCTACACCTTC. Translation gives CAWSVSRGDGYTF.